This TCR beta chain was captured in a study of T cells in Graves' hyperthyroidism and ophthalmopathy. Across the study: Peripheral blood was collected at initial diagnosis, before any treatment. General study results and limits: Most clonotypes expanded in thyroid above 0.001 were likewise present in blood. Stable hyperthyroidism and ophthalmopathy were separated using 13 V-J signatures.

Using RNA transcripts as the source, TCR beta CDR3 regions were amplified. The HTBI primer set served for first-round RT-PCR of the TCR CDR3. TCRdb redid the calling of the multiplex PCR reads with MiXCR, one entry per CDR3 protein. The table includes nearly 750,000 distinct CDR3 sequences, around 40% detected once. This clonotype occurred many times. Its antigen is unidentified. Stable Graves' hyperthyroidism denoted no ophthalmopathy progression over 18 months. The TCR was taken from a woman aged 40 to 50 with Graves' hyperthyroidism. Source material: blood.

CDR3 amino acids: CASSIGGTSGLQPQHF. In DNA, the CDR3 is TGTGCCAGTAGTATAGGTGGGACGTCAGGGCTACAGCCCCAGCATTTT. The chain joins TRBV19 to TRBJ1-5; tentatively, D is TRBD1 (5 bases). V dropped 1 base and J dropped 7 bases, with 17 bases sitting between them. Per germline, CDR1 LNHDA and CDR2 SQIVND (reference sequence). The CDR3 totals 16 residues.